This T cell receptor (beta chain) was sequenced in a study of T cells in Graves' hyperthyroidism and ophthalmopathy. Trimming removed 7 bases at V and 6 bases at J, with 22 bases between. CDR3 length: 16 residues. This clonotype has more than one count but fewer than ten. Amplification yielded TCR beta CDR3 regions, with RNA transcripts as the source. A first-round RT-PCR of the TCR CDR3 used the HTBI primer set. TCRdb re-analysed the multiplex PCR reads in MiXCR, keeping a single row per CDR3 protein. The table includes some 490,000 distinct CDR3 sequences, approximately 23% detected once. This rearrangement joins TRBV12-3 or TRBV12-4 to TRBJ1-5; D is possibly TRBD1 (5 bases). This receptor was taken from a woman aged 70-85 years with Graves' ophthalmopathy. Sequencing was performed on blood. CDR3 sequence (DNA): TGTGCCAGCACCCTGGGGCTGCCAGGGAGAGGTCAGCCCCAGCATTTT. As protein: CASTLGLPGRGQPQHF.